The 15 T cell receptor beta chains listed next were all sequenced from one sample in a study of cytomegalovirus exposure and HLA in healthy donors. Researchers ran the PCR with 60 Vbeta and 13 Jbeta primers. Here immunoSEQ multiplex PCR was the method, and the copy in TCRdb shows in-frame clones only, minus some. The sample lists roughly 170,000 clones; around 80% were seen once. Material for sequencing was PBMCs. The receptors come from a woman aged 45 to 65 in good health and CMV-seropositive.

The genes are TRBV10-1 and TRBJ2-1, with 8 bases lining up with TRBD2. CDR3 length equals 14 residues. V lost 8 bases to trimming and J lost 7 bases; unmatched junction nucleotides: 10. Germline assignment: CDR1 WNHNN and CDR2 SYGVQD (reference sequence). CDR3 sequence reads: CASSLAGSRNEQFF. CDR3 sequence (DNA): TGCGCCAGCTCCCTAGCGGGCTCGCGGAATGAGCAGTTCTTC.

The rearrangement links TRBV4-2 to TRBJ2-5; TRBD2 agrees at 8 bases. The CDR3 spans 16 residues. Per the germline V gene, CDR1 is LGHNA and CDR2 is YNFKEQ. Trimming at V came to 4 bases and at J to 2 bases, leaving 9 bases not matched to a gene. CDR3: CASSLVGRGAQETQYF. As DNA, the CDR3 is TGTGCCAGCAGCCTGGTAGGGCGGGGGGCACAAGAGACCCAGTACTTC.

This sequence joins TRBV5-1 and TRBJ2-7, with no clear D. CDR1 is SGHRS and CDR2 is YFSETQ in the germline V gene. This CDR3 has 14 residues. The V end lost 7 bases, the J end lost 5 bases, and 19 bases lay between the germline ends. CDR3 nucleotides: TGCGCCAGCGGGCCCATTTTAGAAGGTAACGAGCAGTACTTC. Translating gives CASGPILEGNEQYF.

This rearrangement joins TRBV6-6 to TRBJ2-4, with D uncertain. This CDR3 spans 15 amino acids. Per germline, CDR1 MNHNY and CDR2 SVGAGI (reference sequence). V was trimmed by 2 bases and J by 0 bases, leaving 8 bases between them. The CDR3 DNA is TGTGCCAGCAGTTACACAGACGTAGCCAAAAACATTCAGTACTTC. It encodes CASSYTDVAKNIQYF.

The chain is built from TRBV28 and TRBJ2-5; D is unresolved. Trimming removed 8 bases from V and 5 bases from J, with 12 bases in between. Germline V gene sequence: CDR1 MDHEN, CDR2 SYDVKM. CDR3 length equals 12 residues. CDR3 sequence: CASCAPRETQYF. In DNA form, the CDR3 reads TGTGCCAGCTGCGCACCTAGGGAGACCCAGTACTTC.

The genes are TRBV10-3 and TRBJ1-3; D perhaps matches TRBD1 (6 bases). CDR3 length: 16 amino acids. With 2 bases removed from V and 1 base from J, the gap between germline ends came to 12 bases. Germline CDR1 ENHRY, CDR2 SYGVKD. CDR3 amino acids: CAISETNTGSGNTIYF. The CDR3 nucleotides read TGTGCCATCAGTGAGACGAACACAGGGTCTGGAAACACCATATATTTT.

This clone was counted once. This chain links TRBV5-1 with TRBJ2-3, with TRBD1 matching over 10 bases. The V gene's germline CDR1 is SGHRS and CDR2 YFSETQ. Trimming cost V 0 bases and J 0 bases; bases outside gene matches: 4. The CDR3 covers 17 residues. CDR3 coding DNA: TGCGCCAGCAGCTTGGGAGGGGGACAGGGGAGCACAGATACGCAGTATTTT. It is translated as CASSLGGGQGSTDTQYF.

This clone was recorded a few times. The rearrangement links TRBV7-9 to TRBJ2-2; 7 positions match TRBD1. The CDR3 runs to 15 residues. Losses at the gene ends were 8 bases for V and 1 base for J; bases not matched to a gene: 7. CDR1 SEHNR and CDR2 FQNEAQ come from the germline V gene (reference sequence). Written as DNA, the CDR3 is TGTGCCAGCCCCAATAGGGACAGGAACACCGGGGAGCTGTTTTTT. Translating it yields CASPNRDRNTGELFF. The entire variable domain, with the rest obtained from reference TRBV7-9 and TRBJ2-2, is as follows: DTGVSQNPRHKITKRGQNVTFRCDPISEHNRLYWYRQTLGQGPEFLTYFQNEAQLEKSRLLSDRFSAERPKGSFSTLEIQRTEQGDSAMYLCASPNRDRNTGELFFGEGSRLTVL.

This chain's CDR3 is CASSLRGQAGARHDEQFF. CDR3 bases: TGTGCCAGCAGCTTAAGGGGGCAAGCGGGGGCCAGACACGATGAGCAGTTCTTC. The V and J genes are TRBV7-3 and TRBJ2-1; the match to TRBD2 covers 8 bases. The germline gives CDR1 SGHTA, CDR2 FQGTGA. Unmatched junction bases numbered 16, after V lost 1 base and J lost 8 bases. CDR3 length: 18 amino acids.

This chain joins TRBV30 and TRBJ2-3, with D uncertain. The CDR3 has 13 residues. The V gene's germline CDR1 is GTSNPN and CDR2 SVGIG (reference sequence). Trimming took off 6 bases at V and 5 bases at J, with 15 bases between the two ends. The CDR3 DNA is TGTGCCTGTAGACTCTTTAGAGAAGATACGCAGTATTTT. This encodes CACRLFREDTQYF.

The V call is TRBV5-4, the J call TRBJ2-5; D unresolved. The CDR3 length is 12 residues. Germline CDR1 SGHNT, CDR2 YYREEE (reference sequence). V was cut by 4 bases and J by 0 bases, with 4 bases left in between. For the CDR3, the DNA is TGTGCCAGCAGCGCAGACCAAGAGACCCAGTACTTC. Its protein product is CASSADQETQYF. The variable domain in full, with the rest retrieved from reference TRBV5-4 and TRBJ2-5, is ETGVTQSPTHLIKTRGQQVTLRCSSQSGHNTVSWYQQALGQGPQFIFQYYREEENGRGNFPPRFSGLQFPNYSSELNVNALELDDSALYLCASSADQETQYFGPGTRLLVL.

The rearrangement joins TRBV6-5 to TRBJ2-1; maybe TRBD2 (6 bases). V was cut by 2 bases and J by 8 bases, with 13 bases left in between. The CDR3 spans 14 residues. CDR1 is MNHEY and CDR2 is SVGAGI in the germline V gene. The CDR3 DNA is TGTGCCAGCAGTTACGACTTTTGGGGGGATGAGCAGTTCTTC. It encodes CASSYDFWGDEQFF.

This rearrangement joins TRBV6-5 to TRBJ1-1, with D hard to call. The CDR3 sequence is 13 residues long. V was shortened by 5 bases and J by 1 base, with 8 bases between the two germline ends. Germline lookup yields CDR1 MNHEY and CDR2 SVGAGI. The CDR3 DNA is TGTGCCAGCAGTCAGACACGGAACACTGAAGCTTTCTTT. The encoded protein is CASSQTRNTEAFF.

The chain couples TRBV6-6 to TRBJ1-5; D perhaps matches TRBD1 (5 bases). This CDR3 is 16 amino acids long. Per germline, CDR1 MNHNY and CDR2 SVGAGI (reference sequence). V was cut by 0 bases and J by 4 bases, with 13 bases left in between. In DNA, the CDR3 is TGTGCCAGCAGTTACTCTCCGGGGGAGAGGAATCAGCCCCAGCATTTT. Its protein product is CASSYSPGERNQPQHF.

This clone was counted only a few times. J is TRBJ1-1 and V is TRBV2; D not resolved. CDR1 is SNHLY and CDR2 is FYNNEI in the germline V gene. Trimming took off 4 bases at V and 6 bases at J, with 12 bases between the two ends. CDR3 length: 13 amino acids. The CDR3 sequence: CASSGEVVAEAFF. CDR3 DNA sequence: TGTGCCAGCAGTGGAGAAGTGGTGGCTGAAGCTTTCTTT.